Here is one T cell receptor beta chain with its context. What it binds is not known. The CDR3 has 15 amino acids. CDR1 SGHVS and CDR2 FNYEAQ come from the germline V gene. The germline V and J ends were trimmed by 1 base and 2 bases, with 9 bases remaining between them. Caucasian, healthy and from Russia, the donors were aged between roughly 6 and 100. These data come from a study of blood T cells in healthy people across ages. Study-level points and caveats: The fall in TCR beta diversity per million T cells was roughly linear with age.

For the second PCR, which ran for about 7 to 11 cycles, a sample-barcoded 5' primer and a J-beta primer mix were used. TCRdb re-called the 5' RACE reads with MiXCR, one entry per CDR3 protein. The sample holds hundreds of thousands of distinct CDR3 sequences; 32% are singletons and the top ten take approximately 15%. The sequenced material came from blood. The chain is built from TRBV7-6 and TRBJ1-3; D call uncertain. The clonotype originates from a woman older than 75 in good health. The chain's CDR3 is CASSLGHGAGNTIYF. In DNA form, the CDR3 reads TGTGCCAGCAGCTTAGGACACGGAGCTGGAAACACCATATATTTT.